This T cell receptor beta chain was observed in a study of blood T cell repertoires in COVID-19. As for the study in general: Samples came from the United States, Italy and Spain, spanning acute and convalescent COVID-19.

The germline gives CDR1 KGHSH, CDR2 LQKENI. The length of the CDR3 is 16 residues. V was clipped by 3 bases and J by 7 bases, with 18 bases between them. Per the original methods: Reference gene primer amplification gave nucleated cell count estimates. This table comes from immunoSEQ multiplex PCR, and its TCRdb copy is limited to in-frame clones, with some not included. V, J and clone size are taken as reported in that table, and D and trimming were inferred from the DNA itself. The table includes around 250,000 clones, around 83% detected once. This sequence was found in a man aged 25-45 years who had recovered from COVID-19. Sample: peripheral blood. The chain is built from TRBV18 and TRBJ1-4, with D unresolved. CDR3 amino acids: CASSPDRVAQPEKLFF. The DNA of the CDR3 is TGTGCCAGCTCACCTGACCGGGTCGCCCAGCCTGAAAAACTGTTTTTT.